This passage covers 2 T cell receptor beta chains from one sample sequenced in a study of read filtering for tumor transcriptome and immune sequencing. Molecular barcoded adaptors covering alpha/delta and beta/gamma chains were used on 400 ng RNA. TCRdb re-derived calls from the reads in MiXCR, one entry per CDR3 protein. The sample carries 130,000 or so distinct CDR3 sequences, roughly 13% recorded once. Material: a population of CD138-negative cells sorted from bone marrow. Receptors originate from a donor aged 40 or over with multiple myeloma.

The table lists this clonotype with many counts. The rearrangement links TRBV11-2 to TRBJ2-3; tentative D call: TRBD1 (6 bases). Germline CDR1 is SGHAT and CDR2 is FQNNGV. Trimming took 7 bases from V and 4 from J, leaving 18 bases between them. The CDR3 runs to 15 residues. The CDR3 DNA is TGTGCCAGCACCACTACAGGGTGGGCAGCAGATACGCAGTATTTT. It is translated as CASTTTGWAADTQYF.

Worth noting for this clonotype: Relative to the germline gene, one junction end is altered; a read error may explain this. The chain employs TRBV6-5 and TRBJ2-7, with TRBD2 identical over 10 bases. Germline V gene data show CDR1 as MNHEY and CDR2 as SVGAGI. The CDR3 has 16 residues. CDR3 coding DNA: TGTGCCAGCAGTTACGCCGGGACTAGCGTCTCCTTCGAGCAGTACTTT. Amino acids: CASSYAGTSVSFEQYF.